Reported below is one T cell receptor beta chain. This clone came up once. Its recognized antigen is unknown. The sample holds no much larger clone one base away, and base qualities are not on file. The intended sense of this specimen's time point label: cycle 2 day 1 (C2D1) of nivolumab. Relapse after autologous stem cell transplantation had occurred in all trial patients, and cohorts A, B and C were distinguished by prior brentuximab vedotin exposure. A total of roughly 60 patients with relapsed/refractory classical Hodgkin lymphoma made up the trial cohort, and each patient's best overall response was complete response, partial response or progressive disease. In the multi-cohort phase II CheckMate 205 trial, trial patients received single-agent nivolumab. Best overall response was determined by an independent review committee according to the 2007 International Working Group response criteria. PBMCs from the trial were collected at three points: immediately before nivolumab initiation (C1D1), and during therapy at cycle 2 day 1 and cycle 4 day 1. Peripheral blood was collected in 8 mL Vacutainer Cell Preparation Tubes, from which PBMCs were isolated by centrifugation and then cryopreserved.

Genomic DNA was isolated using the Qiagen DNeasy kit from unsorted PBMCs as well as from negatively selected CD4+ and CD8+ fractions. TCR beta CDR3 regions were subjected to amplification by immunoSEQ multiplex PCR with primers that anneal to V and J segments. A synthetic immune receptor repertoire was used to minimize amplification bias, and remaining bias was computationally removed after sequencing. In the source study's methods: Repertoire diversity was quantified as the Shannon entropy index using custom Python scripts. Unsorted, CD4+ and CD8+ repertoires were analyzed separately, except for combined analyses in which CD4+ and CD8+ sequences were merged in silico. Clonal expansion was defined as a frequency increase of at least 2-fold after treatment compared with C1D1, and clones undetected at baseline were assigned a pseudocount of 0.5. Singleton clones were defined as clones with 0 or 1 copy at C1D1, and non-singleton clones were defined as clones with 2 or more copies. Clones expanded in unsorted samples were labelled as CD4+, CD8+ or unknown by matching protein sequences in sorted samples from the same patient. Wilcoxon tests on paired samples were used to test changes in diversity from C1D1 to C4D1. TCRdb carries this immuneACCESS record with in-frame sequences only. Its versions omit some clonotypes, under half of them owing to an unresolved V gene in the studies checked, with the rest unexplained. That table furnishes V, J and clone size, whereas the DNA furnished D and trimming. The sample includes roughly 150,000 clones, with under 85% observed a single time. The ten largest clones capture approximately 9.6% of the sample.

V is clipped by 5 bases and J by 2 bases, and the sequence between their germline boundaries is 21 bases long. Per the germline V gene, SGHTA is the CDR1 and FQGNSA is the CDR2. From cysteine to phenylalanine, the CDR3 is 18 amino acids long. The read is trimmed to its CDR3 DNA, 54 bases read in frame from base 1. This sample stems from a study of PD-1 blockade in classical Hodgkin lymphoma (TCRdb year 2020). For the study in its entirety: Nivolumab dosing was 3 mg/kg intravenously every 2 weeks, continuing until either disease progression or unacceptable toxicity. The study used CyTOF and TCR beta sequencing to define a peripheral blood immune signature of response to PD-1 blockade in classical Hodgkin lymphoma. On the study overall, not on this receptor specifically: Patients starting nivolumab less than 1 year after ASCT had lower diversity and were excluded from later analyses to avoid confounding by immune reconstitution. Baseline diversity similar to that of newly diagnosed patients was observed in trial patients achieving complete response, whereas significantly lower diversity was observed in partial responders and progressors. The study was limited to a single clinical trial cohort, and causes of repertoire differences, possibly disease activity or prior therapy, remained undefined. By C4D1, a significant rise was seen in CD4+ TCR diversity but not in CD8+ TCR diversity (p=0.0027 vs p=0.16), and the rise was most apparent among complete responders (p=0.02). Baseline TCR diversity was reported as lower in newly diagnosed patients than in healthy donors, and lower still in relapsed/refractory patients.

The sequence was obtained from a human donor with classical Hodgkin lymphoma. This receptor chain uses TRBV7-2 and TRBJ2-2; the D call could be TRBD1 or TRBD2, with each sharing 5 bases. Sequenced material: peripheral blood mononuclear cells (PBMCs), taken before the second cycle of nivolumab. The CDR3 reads CASSQRGGGGPNTGELFF. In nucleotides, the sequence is TGTGCCAGCAGCCAAAGGGGTGGTGGCGGGCCCAACACCGGGGAGCTGTTTTTT. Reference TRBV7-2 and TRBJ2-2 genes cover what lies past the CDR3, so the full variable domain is GAGVSQSPSNKVTEKGKDVELRCDPISGHTALYWYRQSLGQGLEFLIYFQGNSAPDKSGLPSDRFSAERTGGSVSTLTIQRTQQEDSAVYLCASSQRGGGGPNTGELFFGEGSRLTVL.